These 6 T cell receptor beta chains were sequenced from one sample in a study of blood T cell repertoires in COVID-19. The protocol was immunoSEQ multiplex PCR, while the TCRdb copy is restricted to in-frame clones and leaves out a portion. The top ten hold roughly a fifth of the sample, which has 55,000 to 75,000 clones, about 70% seen once. What was sequenced was peripheral blood. Receptors originate from a man aged 55 to 70 with acute or convalescent COVID-19.

The V call is TRBV6-5, the J call TRBJ1-4; tentative D call: TRBD1 (6 bases). The CDR3 runs 14 residues. Looked up from germline, CDR1 is MNHEY and CDR2 is SVGAGI. V was shortened by 6 bases and J by 8 bases, with 16 bases between the two germline ends. The CDR3: CASRPGGAREKLFF. CDR3 coding DNA: TGTGCCAGCAGGCCCGGGGGGGCGCGCGAAAAACTGTTTTTT.

The chain combines TRBV19 with TRBJ2-3; no clear D. The ends were cut back, 3 bases at V and 2 bases at J, with 15 bases in the middle. This CDR3 has 16 amino acids. Per the germline V gene, CDR1 is LNHDA and CDR2 is SQIVND (reference sequence). The CDR3 nucleotides are TGTGCCAGTAGTATTCGGTCACCGCCAAACACAGATACGCAGTATTTT. Encoded protein: CASSIRSPPNTDTQYF.

This clone was counted at least ten times. This sequence joins TRBV6-1 and TRBJ2-3; a weak D match, TRBD1 (6 bases). Germline lookup yields CDR1 MNHNS and CDR2 SASEGT. V gave up 1 base and J gave up 14 bases, with 13 bases separating them. This CDR3 has 12 residues. CDR3: CASSEGLRQVYF. Written as DNA, the CDR3 is TGTGCCAGCAGTGAAGGTTTGAGACAGGTGTATTTT.

V is TRBV3-1 (or the pseudogene TRBV3-2) and J is TRBJ1-2, with unresolved D. The CDR3 length is 18 residues. Germline V gene data show CDR1 as LGHDT and CDR2 as YNNKEL (reference sequence). Trimming removed 4 bases at V and 3 bases at J, with 24 bases between. The CDR3 DNA reads as TGTGCCAGCAGCCCCTTAAAGGGAGTCACACTGACTTACTATGGCTACACCTTC. Translating it yields CASSPLKGVTLTYYGYTF.

V is TRBV4-1 and J is TRBJ2-5; weak D call: TRBD2 (5 bases). Deletions cut 1 base from V and 4 bases from J, with 10 bases between. There are 14 residues in the CDR3. Per the germline V gene, CDR1 is MGHRA and CDR2 is YSYEKL. CDR3 nucleotides: TGCGCCAGCAGCCAAGTCGGGGTCCGAGAGACCCAGTACTTC. This encodes CASSQVGVRETQYF.

This clone was counted a few times. The chain couples TRBV9 to TRBJ1-6, with 7 bases fitting TRBD1. The CDR3 is made up of 17 amino acids. Germline V gives CDR1 SGDLS, CDR2 YYNGEE. Germline trimming cut 0 bases from V and 1 base from J; bases unmatched to any gene: 4. The CDR3 is CASSVDARGSYNSPLHF. The CDR3 DNA is TGTGCCAGCAGCGTAGACGCCAGGGGGTCCTATAATTCACCCCTCCACTTT.